Listed here are 8 T cell receptor beta chains from one sample, sequenced in a study of Graves' ophthalmopathy and Graves' hyperthyroidism. Transcripts of RNA were the source for amplifying TCR beta CDR3 regions. Second-round multiplex PCR followed a first-round RT-PCR using HTBI primers. Using its own MiXCR run on the multiplex PCR reads, TCRdb lists one record per CDR3 protein. The data show 580,000 or so distinct CDR3 sequences, under 40% seen once. Sequencing was performed on peripheral blood or thyroid tissue (not recorded which). The receptors stem from an adult man with Graves' hyperthyroidism.

V and J are TRBV15 and TRBJ2-5, with D unresolved. Trimming shortened V by 2 bases and J by 5 bases, and 12 bases separated the two germline ends. The CDR3 runs to 14 residues. CDR1 and CDR2 (germline): LNHNV, YYDKDF (reference sequence). CDR3 nucleotide sequence: TGTGCCACCAGCAGACAACTAATTAGGGAGACCCAGTACTTC. Translated: CATSRQLIRETQYF.

J is TRBJ1-1 and V is TRBV7-9, with 7 bases that match TRBD1. The CDR3 runs 15 residues. Per the germline V gene, CDR1 is SEHNR and CDR2 is FQNEAQ (reference sequence). V dropped 5 bases and J dropped 3; count of bases not matched to a gene: 9. The chain's CDR3 is CASSPLQGLDTEAFF. As DNA, the CDR3 is TGTGCCAGCAGCCCACTACAGGGGTTGGACACTGAAGCTTTCTTT.

The V call is TRBV2, the J call TRBJ2-5; 9 nucleotides match TRBD2. This CDR3 is 14 amino acids long. Germline-derived CDR1 and CDR2 are SNHLY and FYNNEI. V gave up 11 bases and J gave up 2 bases; unmatched junction bases: 9. The DNA of the CDR3 is TGTGCCTGGTCTAGCGGGACGGGGCAAGAGACCCAGTACTTC. Residues: CAWSSGTGQETQYF.

The gene calls are TRBV9 and TRBJ2-2; 7 bases are a match to TRBD2. After removal of 7 bases from V and 0 bases from J, the junction contained 9 bases not matched to a gene. Germline CDR1 is SGDLS and CDR2 is YYNGEE. This CDR3 comprises 16 residues. CDR3 protein: CASPSGAGTNTGELFF. Written as DNA, the CDR3 is TGTGCCAGCCCTTCGGGAGCGGGGACGAACACCGGGGAGCTGTTTTTT.

The chain recombines TRBV9 with TRBJ2-2; D possibly corresponds to TRBD2 (6 bases). CDR3 size: 18 residues. V gave up 7 bases and J gave up 0 bases, with 22 bases separating them. The germline gives CDR1 SGDLS, CDR2 YYNGEE. The CDR3 sequence is CASGDAAGTSANTGELFF. The CDR3 DNA sequence: TGTGCCAGCGGCGACGCGGCCGGGACTTCGGCGAACACCGGGGAGCTGTTTTTT. The whole variable domain, remainder taken from reference TRBV9 and TRBJ2-2, is DSGVTQTPKHLITATGQRVTLRCSPRSGDLSVYWYQQSLDQGLQFLIQYYNGEERAKGNILERFSAQQFPDLHSELNLSSLELGDSALYFCASGDAAGTSANTGELFFGEGSRLTVL.

A remark on this clonotype: One end of the junction fails to match germline, which may point to a read error. The V call is TRBV5-1, the J call TRBJ2-3, with TRBD2 identical over 10 bases. Germline values: CDR1 SGHRS, CDR2 YFSETQ. The CDR3 length is 16 residues. The DNA of the CDR3 is TGTGCCAGCAGCGTTGGGACTAGCGTTAGCACAGATACGCAGTATTTT. Translation gives CASSVGTSVSTDTQYF.

In its sample, this clonotype was seen once. This chain connects TRBV10-3 to TRBJ2-5, with D perhaps matching TRBD1 or TRBD2 (7 bases each). This CDR3 has 15 residues. Per the germline V gene, CDR1 is ENHRY and CDR2 is SYGVKD. With 0 bases removed from V and 9 bases from J, the gap between germline ends came to 17 bases. CDR3 loop: CAISESGGGNQPQYF. The CDR3 DNA sequence: TGTGCCATCAGTGAGTCGGGAGGGGGCAATCAGCCCCAGTACTTC.

In its sample, this clonotype was seen many times. The chain combines TRBV5-1 with TRBJ1-1; 9 bases fit TRBD1. The CDR3 totals 14 residues. In germline, CDR1 is SGHRS, CDR2 YFSETQ. Trimming removed 4 bases from V and 6 bases from J; junction bases left unmatched: 7. The CDR3, as DNA: TGCGCCAGCAGCGGTGGACAGGGGAGGCCTGAAGCTTTCTTT. Its protein is CASSGGQGRPEAFF.